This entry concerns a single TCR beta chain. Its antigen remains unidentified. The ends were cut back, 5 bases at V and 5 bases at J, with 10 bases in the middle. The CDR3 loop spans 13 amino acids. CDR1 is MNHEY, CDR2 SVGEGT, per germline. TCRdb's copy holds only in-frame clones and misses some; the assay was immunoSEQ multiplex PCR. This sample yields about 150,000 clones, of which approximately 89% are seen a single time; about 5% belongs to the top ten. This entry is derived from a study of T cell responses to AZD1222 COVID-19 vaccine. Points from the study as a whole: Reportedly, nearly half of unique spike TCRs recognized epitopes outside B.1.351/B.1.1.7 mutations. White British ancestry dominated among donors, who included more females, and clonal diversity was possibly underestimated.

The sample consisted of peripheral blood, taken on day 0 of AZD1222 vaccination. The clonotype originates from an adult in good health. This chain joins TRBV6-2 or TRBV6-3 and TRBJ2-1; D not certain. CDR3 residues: CASSIGRHNEQFF. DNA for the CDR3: TGTGCCAGCAGTATAGGAAGGCACAATGAGCAGTTCTTC.